The 10 T cell receptor beta chains listed next were all sequenced from one sample in a study of cytomegalovirus exposure and HLA in healthy donors. A multiplex PCR was run with 60 Vbeta primers and 13 Jbeta primers. Assay: immunoSEQ multiplex PCR; the TCRdb copy retains only in-frame clones and omits some. Among approximately 100,000 clones listed, about 74% were seen once. Material for sequencing was PBMCs. These receptors originate from a male donor in good health and CMV-seronegative.

This clone was counted only a few times. The CDR3 nucleotides read TGCGCCAGCAGCTTGGGTAGACTAGCGGAGAGCTCCTACAATGAGCAGTTCTTC. Translating gives CASSLGRLAESSYNEQFF. The rearrangement joins TRBV5-1 to TRBJ2-1, with 9 bases aligning to TRBD2. With 0 bases clipped from V and 0 bases from J, the junction kept 7 bases outside the gene matches. In germline, CDR1 is SGHRS, CDR2 YFSETQ. This CDR3 contains 18 residues.

The CDR3 sequence: CASSPGEAMYSTEAFF. The CDR3 nucleotides read TGTGCCAGCAGTCCCGGAGAGGCGATGTACTCCACTGAAGCTTTCTTT. The V gene is TRBV6-6, the J gene TRBJ1-1; no clear D. The germline CDR1 and CDR2 sequences are MNHNY and SVGAGI (reference sequence). The V end lost 5 bases, the J end lost 4 bases, and 20 bases lay between the germline ends. The CDR3 extends over 16 amino acids.

The sample holds a few counts of this clone. The chain is built from TRBV7-2 and TRBJ2-1; TRBD2 agrees at 11 bases. V shed 1 base, J shed 7 bases, and the junction held 6 bases outside the gene matches. Germline CDR1 reads SGHTA; CDR2 reads FQGNSA. The CDR3 runs 16 residues. In nucleotides, the CDR3 is TGTGCCAGCAGCTTAGTAGCGGGAGGGATTCGGAATGAGCAGTTCTTC. Its translation is CASSLVAGGIRNEQFF.

The chain carries TRBV10-3 and TRBJ1-5; D remains ambiguous. The CDR3 loop spans 16 amino acids. Germline loops: CDR1 ENHRY, CDR2 SYGVKD. Trimming took off 1 base at V and 0 bases at J, with 10 bases between the two ends. The chain's CDR3 is CAISELGGDSNQPQHF. In DNA form, the CDR3 reads TGTGCCATCAGTGAGTTGGGAGGAGATAGCAATCAGCCCCAGCATTTT.

The chain joins TRBV18 to TRBJ1-1; 9 bases map to TRBD1. Looked up from germline, CDR1 is KGHSH and CDR2 is LQKENI. The CDR3 length is 15 residues. J lost 3 bases, V lost 4 bases, and 6 bases had no gene match. CDR3 DNA sequence: TGTGCCAGCTCACGGGACAGGGAGGTTTACACTGAAGCTTTCTTT. This sequence encodes CASSRDREVYTEAFF.

This chain connects TRBV27 to TRBJ2-2; 9 bases line up with TRBD2. V dropped 1 base and J dropped 6; count of bases not matched to a gene: 3. Germline CDR1 is MNHEY and CDR2 is SMNVEV (reference sequence). There are 15 residues in the CDR3. The DNA for the CDR3 is TGTGCCAGCAGTTTATGGCTAGCGGGACCCGGGGAGCTGTTTTTT. This encodes CASSLWLAGPGELFF.

The chain carries TRBV5-1 and TRBJ2-7, with 12 bases aligning to TRBD2. CDR1 is SGHRS and CDR2 is YFSETQ in the germline V gene. The CDR3 contains 15 residues. Unmatched junction bases numbered 5, after V lost 6 bases and J lost 1 base. The CDR3, as DNA: TGCGCCAGCACCCTAGCGGGAGGGGGGTCCTACGAGCAGTACTTC. Protein sequence: CASTLAGGGSYEQYF.

This chain uses TRBV5-5 with TRBJ2-7; 11 bases map to TRBD2. Germline V gene data show CDR1 as SGHKS and CDR2 as YYEKEE (reference sequence). V lost 4 bases and J lost 3; bases outside the gene matches: 3. The CDR3 consists of 14 residues. The CDR3 sequence: CASSLGLADYEQYF. The CDR3 DNA is TGTGCCAGCAGCCTGGGACTAGCGGACTACGAGCAGTACTTC.

The rearrangement uses TRBV27 and TRBJ1-5; unclear D gene. This CDR3 comprises 14 residues. V lost 0 bases and J lost 3, with 6 bases in between. Germline lookup yields CDR1 MNHEY and CDR2 SMNVEV (reference sequence). This CDR3 reads CASSLSSPNQPQHF. The DNA for the CDR3 is TGTGCCAGCAGTTTATCGAGCCCCAATCAGCCCCAGCATTTT.

The chain joins TRBV5-1 to TRBJ2-1, with TRBD2 as a possible D gene (5 bases). Germline V gene lookup returns CDR1 SGHRS and CDR2 YFSETQ. The CDR3 totals 17 residues. The V and J ends lost 1 base and 4 bases respectively, with 18 bases between them. The CDR3 bases are TGCGCCAGCAGCTTGTACGACTCCAGTACGGGGTACAATGAGCAGTTCTTC. The encoded protein is CASSLYDSSTGYNEQFF.